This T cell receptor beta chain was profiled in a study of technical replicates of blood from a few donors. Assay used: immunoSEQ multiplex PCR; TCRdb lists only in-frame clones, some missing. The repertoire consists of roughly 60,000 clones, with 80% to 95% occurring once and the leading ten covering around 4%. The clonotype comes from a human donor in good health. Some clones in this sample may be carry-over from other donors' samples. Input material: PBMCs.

The CDR3 DNA is TGTGCCAGCAGCCAGCGGCCCGAAAAACTGTTTTTT. It encodes CASSQRPEKLFF. The chain has TRBV7-8 and TRBJ1-4; no clear D gene. Deletions cut 5 bases from V and 8 bases from J, with 9 bases between. CDR1 and CDR2 (germline): SGHVS, FQNEAQ. This CDR3 spans 12 amino acids.